The sequence of this T cell receptor beta chain was determined in a study of post-analysis software for immune sequencing data (dated by TCRdb to between 2014 and 2016). Study-wide context: The recorded disease courses included relapsing-remitting, secondary progressive and progressive-relapsing multiple sclerosis, and some patients had no subtype annotation. A subset of samples was prepared in parallel using single-end sample barcoding, then pooled and co-amplified after Illumina adapter ligation. The multiple sclerosis patient repertoires were compared with approximately 11 previously published healthy control repertoires from donors aged roughly 6 to 27 years. Overall study outcomes, separate from this receptor: Patients showed significantly higher frequencies than controls for a handful of TRBV segments, among them TRBV5-6, TRBV5-1 and TRBV20-1. Compared with controls, multiple sclerosis patients had significantly lower normalized Chao1 diversity, a finding suggesting substantial peripheral T-cell clonal expansion. Strong co-clustering of samples prepared in the same batch was shown by direct clustering with F measure, prompting a batch-effect correction. The multiple sclerosis patient group was slightly younger than the control group.

To demonstrate the VDJtools post-analysis software, TCR beta repertoires were profiled from the peripheral blood of roughly 14 young patients with multiple sclerosis. The multiple sclerosis patients were children and adolescents ranging in age from about 6 to 16 years. The library was obtained by PCR. TCRdb names Illumina HiSeq 2500 as the instrument used. To reduce PCR and sequencing biases, unique molecular identifiers were built into the TCR beta cDNA libraries. Roughly 500,000 cDNA molecules were obtained per 1 to 10 million input T cells, so each molecule approximated one T cell. Patient libraries were prepared and sequenced with the same protocol used for the earlier healthy control dataset. Within a given batch, samples were prepared together, multiplexed and sequenced on the same HiSeq lane. The published analysis was carried out like this. MIGEC was used to process the raw barcoded reads, and molecular identifier groups with only a single read were discarded before consensus assembly and CDR3 extraction. VDJtools was used for post-analysis of the clonotype tables, and diversity was normalized by down-sampling every dataset to the size of the smallest sample. Repertoire overlap clustering matched CDR3 amino acid but not nucleotide sequences to correct batch-related cross-sample contamination. TCRdb reran the public reads through fastp at Q25 and MiXCR, keeping productive beta chains. All rows with the same CDR3 protein become a single entry with the most common DNA and genes. In this record, the V and J calls reflect TCRdb's handling and not the investigators' own analysis. Across this sample there are roughly 620,000 distinct CDR3 sequences, with around 40% seen only once. The top ten hold over 1.5% of the sample.

This clonotype was counted once. This receptor's antigen is unknown. The record has no base qualities; no much larger clone is one base away. Based on the germline V gene, the CDR1 and CDR2 sequences are ENHRY and SYGVKD. The CDR3 holds 15 amino acids from the cysteine to the phenylalanine. The only DNA kept is the CDR3, 45 bases in frame from the first base. V was cut back by 10 bases and J by 0 bases, leaving a gap of 16 bases between them. The clonotype comes from a girl aged 10 to 17 with multiple sclerosis. The rearranged chain carries TRBV10-3 and TRBJ1-5, with the identity of the D gene unclear. Input material: blood. The nucleotide sequence reads as follows: TGTGCCACCACGGGCAGGCGAAATAGCAATCAGCCCCAGCATTTT. This is translated as CATTGRRNSNQPQHF.